A selection of T cell receptor beta chains follows, all from one sample in a study of identifying expanded T cells in peripheral blood. Clones were read by immunoSEQ multiplex PCR, and TCRdb kept only the in-frame ones, dropping some. The sample records under 85,000 clones, about four fifths being singletons. Input material: blood. All receptors come from a person aged 18 to 75 in good health. Each CDR3 is given with its conserved first and last residue. Each record gives: V gene, J gene, D gene, clone size, CDR3 DNA, CDR3 protein. D genes are given only for firm matches. Expanded clones get a size class; other rows say once, few or many, or leave the size out.

v_call: TRBV9; j_call: TRBJ2-2; d_call: NA; clone_size: NA; cdr3_nt: TGTGCCAGCAGCCCCGGGACCGGGGAGCTGTTTTTT; cdr3_aa: CASSPGTGELFF
v_call: TRBV5-4; j_call: TRBJ2-5; d_call: TRBD2; clone_size: NA; cdr3_nt: TGTGCCAGCAGCGGGACGGGACTAGCTGAAGAGACCCAGTACTTC; cdr3_aa: CASSGTGLAEETQYF
v_call: TRBV13; j_call: TRBJ1-1; d_call: TRBD1; clone_size: NA; cdr3_nt: TGTGCCAGCAGCTTAGGCCAAGGGACAGTGAACACTGAAGCTTTCTTT; cdr3_aa: CASSLGQGTVNTEAFF
v_call: TRBV29-1; j_call: TRBJ2-1; d_call: NA; clone_size: few; cdr3_nt: TGCAGCGTGGCGGGACTCTCTGGGATATACAATGAGCAGTTCTTC; cdr3_aa: CSVAGLSGIYNEQFF
v_call: TRBV10-3; j_call: TRBJ2-3; d_call: NA; clone_size: NA; cdr3_nt: TGTGCCATCAGTGAGTCAGATACGCAGTATTTT; cdr3_aa: CAISESDTQYF
v_call: TRBV13; j_call: TRBJ1-1; d_call: TRBD1; clone_size: NA; cdr3_nt: TGTGCCAGCAGCTGGGAGACAGGGGCAGCTTTCTTT; cdr3_aa: CASSWETGAAFF
v_call: TRBV19; j_call: TRBJ1-3; d_call: TRBD1; clone_size: NA; cdr3_nt: TGTGCCAGTAGTGCCCCCGGACAGGGCCCCTCTGGAAACACCATATATTTT; cdr3_aa: CASSAPGQGPSGNTIYF
v_call: TRBV18; j_call: TRBJ2-7; d_call: NA; clone_size: NA; cdr3_nt: TGTGCCAGCTCACCAAGCTCCTACGAGCAGTACTTC; cdr3_aa: CASSPSSYEQYF
v_call: TRBV14; j_call: TRBJ2-1; d_call: NA; clone_size: NA; cdr3_nt: TGTGCCAGCAGCCAAGTCCAAAAGCGCAATGAGCAGTTCTTC; cdr3_aa: CASSQVQKRNEQFF
v_call: TRBV28; j_call: TRBJ2-7; d_call: TRBD1; clone_size: NA; cdr3_nt: TGTGCCAGCACTGGACAGGGGGTCCCCTACGAGCAGTACTTC; cdr3_aa: CASTGQGVPYEQYF
v_call: TRBV7-3; j_call: TRBJ2-5; d_call: NA; clone_size: NA; cdr3_nt: TGTGCCAGCAGCTTACTTAGGGACAAGTCCGGGGAGACCCAGTACTTC; cdr3_aa: CASSLLRDKSGETQYF
v_call: TRBV2; j_call: TRBJ2-5; d_call: TRBD2; clone_size: NA; cdr3_nt: TGTGCCAGCAGTGAAGGGGGGGAGGGCCAAGAGACCCAGTACTTC; cdr3_aa: CASSEGGEGQETQYF
v_call: TRBV4-3; j_call: TRBJ1-1; d_call: NA; clone_size: few; cdr3_nt: TGCGCCAGCAGCCAAGGGGGGGGCTACACTGAAGCTTTCTTT; cdr3_aa: CASSQGGGYTEAFF
v_call: TRBV6-5; j_call: TRBJ1-2; d_call: TRBD1; clone_size: NA; cdr3_nt: TGTGCCAGCAGATCCGGACAGGGGGCTGGAGGCTACACCTTC; cdr3_aa: CASRSGQGAGGYTF
v_call: TRBV6-1; j_call: TRBJ2-3; d_call: TRBD1; clone_size: NA; cdr3_nt: TGTGCCAGCAGAAACACAGGGGGGCCAGATACGCAGTATTTT; cdr3_aa: CASRNTGGPDTQYF
v_call: TRBV19; j_call: TRBJ2-3; d_call: NA; clone_size: NA; cdr3_nt: TGTGCCAGTAGTATCCGATGGTTTCGCCCGGATACGCAGTATTTT; cdr3_aa: CASSIRWFRPDTQYF